The sequence of this T cell receptor beta chain was determined in a study of CD8+ T cells in alopecia areata. As for the study in general: People stayed on tofacitinib for 6 to 18 months, then stopped the drug for 6 months.

RNA, once extracted, was reverse transcribed into cDNA for use as the sequencing template. Some clones are missing from TCRdb's copy, which holds only in-frame ones; the method was immunoSEQ multiplex PCR. The table shows more than 200,000 clones, with about 68% occurring only once. Collected material from alopecia areata patients comprised lesional scalp punch biopsies and peripheral blood. Per germline, CDR1 DFQATT and CDR2 SNEGSKA (reference sequence). This CDR3 is 11 amino acids long. V dropped 2 bases and J dropped 6 bases, with 6 bases sitting between them. The sequences come from CD4+ T cells sorted from blood, collected at week 0. This receptor was obtained from a human donor with alopecia areata. The chain recombines TRBV20-1 with TRBJ2-3, with D maybe TRBD1 (5 bases). The DNA of the CDR3 is TGCAGTGCTAGACACAGGGATACGCAGTATTTT. This encodes CSARHRDTQYF.